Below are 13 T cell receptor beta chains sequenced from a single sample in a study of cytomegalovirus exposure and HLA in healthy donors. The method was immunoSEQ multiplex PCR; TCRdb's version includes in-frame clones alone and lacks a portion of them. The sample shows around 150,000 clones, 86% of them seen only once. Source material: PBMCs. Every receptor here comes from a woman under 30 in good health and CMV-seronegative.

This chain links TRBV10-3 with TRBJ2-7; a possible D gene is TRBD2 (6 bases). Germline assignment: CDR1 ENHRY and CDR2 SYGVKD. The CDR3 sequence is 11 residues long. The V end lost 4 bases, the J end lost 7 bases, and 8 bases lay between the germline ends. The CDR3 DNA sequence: TGTGCCATCAGTGTTCGGGAGGAGCAGTACTTC. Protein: CAISVREEQYF.

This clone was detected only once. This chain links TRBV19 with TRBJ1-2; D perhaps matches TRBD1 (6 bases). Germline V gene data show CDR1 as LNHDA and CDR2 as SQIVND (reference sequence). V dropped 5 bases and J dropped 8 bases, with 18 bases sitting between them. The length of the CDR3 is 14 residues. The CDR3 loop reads CASSSMDSYGGYTF. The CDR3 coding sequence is TGTGCCAGTAGTTCCATGGACAGTTATGGGGGCTACACCTTC.

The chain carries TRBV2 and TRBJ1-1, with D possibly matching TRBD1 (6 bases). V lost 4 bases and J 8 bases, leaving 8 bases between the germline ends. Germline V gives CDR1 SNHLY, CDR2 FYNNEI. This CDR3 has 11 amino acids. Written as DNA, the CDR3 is TGTGCCAGCAGTGCCGGGACAGAAGCTTTCTTT. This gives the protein CASSAGTEAFF.

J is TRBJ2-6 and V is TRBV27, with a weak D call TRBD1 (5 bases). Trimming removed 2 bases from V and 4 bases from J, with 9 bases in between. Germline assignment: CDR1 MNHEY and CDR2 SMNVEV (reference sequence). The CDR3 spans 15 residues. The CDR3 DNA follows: TGTGCCAGCAGTTTACAGGGAACCGGGGCCAACGTCCTGACTTTC. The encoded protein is CASSLQGTGANVLTF.

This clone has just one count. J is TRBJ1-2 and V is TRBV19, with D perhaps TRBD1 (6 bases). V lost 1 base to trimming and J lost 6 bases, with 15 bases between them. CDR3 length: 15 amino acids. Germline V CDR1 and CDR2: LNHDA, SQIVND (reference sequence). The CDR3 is CASSIVEQGSNGYTF. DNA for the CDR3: TGTGCCAGTAGTATAGTGGAGCAGGGGTCGAATGGCTACACCTTC.

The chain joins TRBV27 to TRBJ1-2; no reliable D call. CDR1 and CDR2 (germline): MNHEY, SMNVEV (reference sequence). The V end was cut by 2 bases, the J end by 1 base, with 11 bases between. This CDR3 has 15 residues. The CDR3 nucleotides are TGTGCCAGCAGTTTAGTCTCTGCGAATAACTATGGCTACACCTTC. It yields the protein CASSLVSANNYGYTF.

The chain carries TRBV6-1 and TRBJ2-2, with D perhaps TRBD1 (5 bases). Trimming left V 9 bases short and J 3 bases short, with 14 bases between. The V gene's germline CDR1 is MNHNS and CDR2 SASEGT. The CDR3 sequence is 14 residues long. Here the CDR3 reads CASWKGAYTGELFF. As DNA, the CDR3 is TGTGCCAGTTGGAAAGGGGCCTACACCGGGGAGCTGTTTTTT.

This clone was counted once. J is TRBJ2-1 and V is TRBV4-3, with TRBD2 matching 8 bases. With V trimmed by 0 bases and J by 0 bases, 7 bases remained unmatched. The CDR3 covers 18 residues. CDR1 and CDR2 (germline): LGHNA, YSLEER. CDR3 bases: TGCGCCAGCAGCCAAGAACGGGGGGGCCTGAGCTCCTACAATGAGCAGTTCTTC. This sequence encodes CASSQERGGLSSYNEQFF.

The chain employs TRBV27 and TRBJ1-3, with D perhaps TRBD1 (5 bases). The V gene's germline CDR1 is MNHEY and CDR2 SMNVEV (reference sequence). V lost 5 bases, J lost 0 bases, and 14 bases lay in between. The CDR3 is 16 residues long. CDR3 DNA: TGTGCCAGCAGTCCCCGACAGACCAGCTCTGGAAACACCATATATTTT. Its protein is CASSPRQTSSGNTIYF.

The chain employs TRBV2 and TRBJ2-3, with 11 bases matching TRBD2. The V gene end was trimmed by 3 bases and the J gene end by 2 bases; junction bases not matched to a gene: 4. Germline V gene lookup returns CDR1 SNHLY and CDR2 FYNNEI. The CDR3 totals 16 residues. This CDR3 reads CASSEGLAAITDTQYF. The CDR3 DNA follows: TGTGCCAGCAGTGAGGGACTAGCGGCAATCACAGATACGCAGTATTTT.

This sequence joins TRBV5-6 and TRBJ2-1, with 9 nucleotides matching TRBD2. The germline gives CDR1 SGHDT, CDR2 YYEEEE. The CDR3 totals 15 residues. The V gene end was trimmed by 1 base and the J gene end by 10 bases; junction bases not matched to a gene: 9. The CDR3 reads CASSLPGGRAREQFF. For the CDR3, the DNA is TGTGCCAGCAGCTTGCCGGGCGGGAGGGCCAGAGAGCAGTTCTTC.

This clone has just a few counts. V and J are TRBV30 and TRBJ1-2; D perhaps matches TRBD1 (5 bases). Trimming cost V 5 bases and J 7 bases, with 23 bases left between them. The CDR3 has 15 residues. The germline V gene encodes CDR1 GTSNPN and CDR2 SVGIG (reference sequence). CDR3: CAWGATSARRGGYTF. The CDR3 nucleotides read TGTGCCTGGGGCGCAACTTCCGCCCGGAGGGGTGGCTACACCTTC.

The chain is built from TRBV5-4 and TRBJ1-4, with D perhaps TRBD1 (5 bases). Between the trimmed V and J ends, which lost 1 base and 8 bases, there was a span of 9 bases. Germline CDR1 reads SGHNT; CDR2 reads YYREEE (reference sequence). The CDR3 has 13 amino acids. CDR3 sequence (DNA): TGTGCCAGCAGCTTGTGGGGGGGGGAAAAACTGTTTTTT. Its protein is CASSLWGGEKLFF.